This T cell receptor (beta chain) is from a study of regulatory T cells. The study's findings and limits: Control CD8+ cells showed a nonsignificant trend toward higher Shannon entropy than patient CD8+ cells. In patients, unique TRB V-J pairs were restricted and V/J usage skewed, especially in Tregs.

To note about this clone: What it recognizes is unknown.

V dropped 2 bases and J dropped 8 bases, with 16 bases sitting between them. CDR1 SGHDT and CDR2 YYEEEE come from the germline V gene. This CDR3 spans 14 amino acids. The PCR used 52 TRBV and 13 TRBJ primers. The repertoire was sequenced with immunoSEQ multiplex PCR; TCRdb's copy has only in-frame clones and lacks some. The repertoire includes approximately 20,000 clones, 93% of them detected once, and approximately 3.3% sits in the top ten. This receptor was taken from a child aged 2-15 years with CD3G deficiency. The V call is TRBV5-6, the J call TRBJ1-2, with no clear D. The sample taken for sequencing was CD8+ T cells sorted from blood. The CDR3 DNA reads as TGTGCCAGCAGCTTCCCGGAGCCTACTAGGGGCTACACCTTC. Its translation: CASSFPEPTRGYTF.